The clone carrying this TCR beta chain was seen at least ten times. The observed sequence ends 3 residues before the CDR3 terminus, with the missing tail filled in from the germline J gene. CDR1 and CDR2 from the germline V gene are SGHRS and YFSETQ. This CDR3 is built from 15 residues. Trimming removed 4 bases at V and 4 bases at J, with 15 bases between. The sample originates from a study of T cell clonality in common variable immunodeficiency. Assay used: immunoSEQ multiplex PCR; TCRdb lists only in-frame clones, some missing. The data show some 64,000 clones, with none appearing a single time. The sequencing input was peripheral blood mononuclear cells. The source of this sequence is a person aged 18-70 years in good health. The chain carries TRBV5-1 and TRBJ2-1; D is undetermined. CDR3 amino acids: CASSLGAYQYNEQFF. The sequenced CDR3 bases are TGCGCCAGCAGCCTAGGTGCCTACCAATACAATGAG.